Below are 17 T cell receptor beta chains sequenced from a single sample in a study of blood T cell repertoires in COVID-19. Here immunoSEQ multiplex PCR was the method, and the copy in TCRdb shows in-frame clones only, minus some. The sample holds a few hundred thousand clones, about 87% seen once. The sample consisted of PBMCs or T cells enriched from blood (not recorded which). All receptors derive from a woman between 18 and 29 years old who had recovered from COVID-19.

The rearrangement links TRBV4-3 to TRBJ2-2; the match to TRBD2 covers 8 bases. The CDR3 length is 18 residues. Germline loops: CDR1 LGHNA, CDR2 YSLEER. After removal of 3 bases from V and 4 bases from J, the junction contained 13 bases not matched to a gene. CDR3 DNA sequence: TGCGCCAGCAGCCATCGACTAGCGATCGATCCGAGCACCGGGGAGCTGTTTTTT. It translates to CASSHRLAIDPSTGELFF.

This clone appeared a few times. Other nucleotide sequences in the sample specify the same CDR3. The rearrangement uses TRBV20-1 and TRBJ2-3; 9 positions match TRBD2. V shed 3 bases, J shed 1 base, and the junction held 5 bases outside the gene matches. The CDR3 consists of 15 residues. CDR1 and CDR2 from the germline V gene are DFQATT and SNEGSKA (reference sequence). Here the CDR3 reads CSASLAGGRTDTQYF. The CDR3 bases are TGCAGTGCTAGTCTGGCGGGGGGGCGCACAGATACGCAGTATTTT.

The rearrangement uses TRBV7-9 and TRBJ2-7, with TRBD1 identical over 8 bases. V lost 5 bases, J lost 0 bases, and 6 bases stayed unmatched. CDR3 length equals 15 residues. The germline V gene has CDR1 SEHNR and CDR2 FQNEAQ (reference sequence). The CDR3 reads CASSQPGQASYEQYF. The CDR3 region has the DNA TGTGCCAGCAGCCAACCGGGACAGGCCTCCTACGAGCAGTACTTC.

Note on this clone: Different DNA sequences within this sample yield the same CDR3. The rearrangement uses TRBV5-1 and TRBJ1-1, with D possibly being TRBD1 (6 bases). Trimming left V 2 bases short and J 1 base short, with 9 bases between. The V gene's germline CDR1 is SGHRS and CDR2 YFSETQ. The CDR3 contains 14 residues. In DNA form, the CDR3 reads TGCGCCAGCAGCTTAGGACAGCCGAACACTGAAGCTTTCTTT. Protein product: CASSLGQPNTEAFF.

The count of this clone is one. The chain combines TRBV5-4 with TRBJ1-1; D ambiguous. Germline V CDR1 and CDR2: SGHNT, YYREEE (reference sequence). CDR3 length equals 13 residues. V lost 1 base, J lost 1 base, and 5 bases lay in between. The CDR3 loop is CASSLSRNTEAFF. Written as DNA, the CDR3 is TGTGCCAGCAGCTTGTCCCGGAACACTGAAGCTTTCTTT.

This CDR3 reads CASSQGLLGNTEAFF. CDR3 DNA sequence: TGCGCCAGCAGTCAGGGGCTGTTAGGGAACACTGAAGCTTTCTTT. This chain connects TRBV5-1 to TRBJ1-1; a weak D match, TRBD1 (6 bases). The CDR3 has 15 amino acids. V lost 5 bases and J 1 base, leaving 15 bases between the germline ends. CDR1 and CDR2 from the germline V gene are SGHRS and YFSETQ.

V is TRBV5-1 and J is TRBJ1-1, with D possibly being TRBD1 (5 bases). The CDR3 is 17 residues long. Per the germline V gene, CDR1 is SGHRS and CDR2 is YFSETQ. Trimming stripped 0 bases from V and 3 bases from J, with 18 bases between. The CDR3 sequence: CASSLAGGRVMDTEAFF. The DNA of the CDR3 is TGCGCCAGCAGCTTGGCCGGGGGTCGGGTTATGGACACTGAAGCTTTCTTT.

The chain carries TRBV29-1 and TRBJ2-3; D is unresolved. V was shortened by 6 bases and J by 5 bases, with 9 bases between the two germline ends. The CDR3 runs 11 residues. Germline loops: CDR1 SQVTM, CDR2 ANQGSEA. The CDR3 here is CSVPRVDTQYF. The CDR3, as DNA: TGCAGCGTCCCTCGGGTAGATACGCAGTATTTT.

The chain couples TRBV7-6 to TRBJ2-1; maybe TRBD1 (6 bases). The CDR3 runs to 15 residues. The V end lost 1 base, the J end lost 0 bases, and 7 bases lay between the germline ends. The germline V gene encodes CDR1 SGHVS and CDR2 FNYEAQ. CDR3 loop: CASSLGTVSYNEQFF. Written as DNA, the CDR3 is TGTGCCAGCAGCTTAGGGACAGTCTCCTACAATGAGCAGTTCTTC.

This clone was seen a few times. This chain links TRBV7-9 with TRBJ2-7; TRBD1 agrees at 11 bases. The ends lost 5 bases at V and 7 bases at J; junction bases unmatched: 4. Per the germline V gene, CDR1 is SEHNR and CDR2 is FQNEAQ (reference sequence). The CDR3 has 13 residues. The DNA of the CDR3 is TGTGCCAGCAGCACAGGGACAGGGGGAGAGCAGTACTTC. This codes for CASSTGTGGEQYF.

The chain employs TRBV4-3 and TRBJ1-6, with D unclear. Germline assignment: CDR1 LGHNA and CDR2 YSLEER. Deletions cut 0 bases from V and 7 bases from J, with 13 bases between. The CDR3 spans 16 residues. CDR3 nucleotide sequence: TGCGCCAGCAGCCAAGATGGCAGGCGGAGGAATTCACCCCTCCACTTT. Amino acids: CASSQDGRRRNSPLHF.

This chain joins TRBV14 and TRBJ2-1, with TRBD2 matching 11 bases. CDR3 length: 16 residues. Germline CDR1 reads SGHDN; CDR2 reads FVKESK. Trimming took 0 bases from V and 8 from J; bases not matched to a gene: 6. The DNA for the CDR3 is TGTGCCAGCAGCCAAGATATGACTAGCGGGATAGATGAGCAGTTCTTC. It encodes CASSQDMTSGIDEQFF.

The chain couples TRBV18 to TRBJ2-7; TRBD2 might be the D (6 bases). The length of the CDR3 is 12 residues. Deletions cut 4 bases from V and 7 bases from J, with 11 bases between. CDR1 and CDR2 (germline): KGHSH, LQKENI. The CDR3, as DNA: TGTGCCAGCTCACTGAGGGCGGGGGAGCAGTACTTC. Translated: CASSLRAGEQYF.

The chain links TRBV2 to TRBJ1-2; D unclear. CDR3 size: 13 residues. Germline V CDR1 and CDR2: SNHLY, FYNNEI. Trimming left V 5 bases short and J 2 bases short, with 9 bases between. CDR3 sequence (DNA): TGTGCCAGCAGTCGGGAGGAAAACTATGGCTACACCTTC. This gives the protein CASSREENYGYTF.

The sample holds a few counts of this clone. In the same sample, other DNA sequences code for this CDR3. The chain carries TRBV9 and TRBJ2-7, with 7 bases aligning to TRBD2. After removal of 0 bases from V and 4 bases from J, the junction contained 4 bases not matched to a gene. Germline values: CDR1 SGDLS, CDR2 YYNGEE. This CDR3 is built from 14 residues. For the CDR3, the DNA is TGTGCCAGCAGCGTAGATCGCGGGAGTTACGAGCAGTACTTC. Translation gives CASSVDRGSYEQYF.

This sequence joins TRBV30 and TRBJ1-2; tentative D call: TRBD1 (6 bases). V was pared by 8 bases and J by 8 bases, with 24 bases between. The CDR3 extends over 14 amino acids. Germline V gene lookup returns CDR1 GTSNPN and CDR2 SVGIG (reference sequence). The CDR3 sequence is CATAGPGTRGGYTF. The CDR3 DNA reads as TGTGCCACCGCCGGCCCGGGCACGAGGGGGGGCTACACCTTC.

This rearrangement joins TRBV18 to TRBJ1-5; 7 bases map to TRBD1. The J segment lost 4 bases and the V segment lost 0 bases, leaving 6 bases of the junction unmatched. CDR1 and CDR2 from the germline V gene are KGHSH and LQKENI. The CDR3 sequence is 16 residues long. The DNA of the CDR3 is TGTGCCAGCTCACCACCCGGCCAGGGGGAAAATCAGCCCCAGCATTTT. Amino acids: CASSPPGQGENQPQHF.